This record looks at one T cell receptor beta chain sequence and its context. Its antigen is as yet unknown. This entry is derived from a study of blood T cells in healthy people across ages. Study results and caveats: Strong correlation existed between TCR beta diversity and naive T cell percentage. Investigators viewed diversity estimates from one million T cells as underestimates, the study reported.

Together with a sample-barcoded 5' primer, a J-beta primer mix was included in a second PCR lasting about 6 to 11 cycles. TCRdb called the 5' RACE reads again in MiXCR, with one record for every CDR3 protein. The sample includes roughly 1.4 million distinct CDR3 sequences, roughly 60% seen only once; the top ten take over 5.5%. The sample consisted of blood. This sequence originates from a man younger than 35 in good health.

CDR3 amino acids: CSIGLERDYNEQFF. The CDR3 bases are TGCAGCATAGGGTTGGAGCGGGACTACAATGAGCAGTTCTTC. The chain uses TRBV29-1 and TRBJ2-1, with 7 bases fitting TRBD2. The CDR3 length is 14 residues. CDR1 SQVTM and CDR2 ANQGSEA come from the germline V gene. Losses at the gene ends were 8 bases for V and 3 bases for J; bases not matched to a gene: 10.